This TCR beta chain was retrieved from a study of T-cell reconstitution after alpha-beta-depleted transplantation in children. This clonotype was counted ten times or more. Unique molecular identifiers were built into the TCRbeta library. TCRdb reanalysed the PCR reads using MiXCR and keeps one entry per CDR3 protein. Of roughly 20,000 distinct CDR3 sequences listed, under 15% are singletons. CDR1 and CDR2 (germline): SGHAT, FQNNGV. The V end was cut by 1 base, the J end by 5 bases, with 9 bases between. The CDR3 has 14 residues. The sequence came from a female patient aged 2 to 10 who had a stem cell transplant for congenital amegakaryocytic thrombocytopenia, so the T cells may come from the graft donor. The starting material was PBMCs, mostly from graft donor cells, obtained 60 days after TCRalphabeta/CD19-depleted stem cell transplant. This sequence joins TRBV11-2 and TRBJ2-1, with D perhaps matching TRBD2 (5 bases). The CDR3 DNA reads TGTGCCAGCAGCTTAGCTCTAGCTAACAATGAGCAGTTCTTC. Translation: CASSLALANNEQFF.